This TCR beta chain was sequenced during a study of blood T cell repertoires in COVID-19. Study in general: Some COVID-19 samples were acute and others convalescent; all came from the United States, Italy and Spain. Sources were T cells, B-cell-depleted T cells, or PBMCs; the material itself was cDNA or gDNA.

Germline CDR1 and CDR2: DFQATT and SNEGSKA (reference sequence). CDR3 length: 11 residues. Trimming left V 5 bases short and J 1 base short, with 5 bases between. Original data processing: Estimation of nucleated cell counts was performed using reference gene primer amplification. The data were produced by immunoSEQ multiplex PCR, yet TCRdb's version contains in-frame clones alone and is incomplete. The D gene and trimming were derived from the DNA, and the V and J assignments and clone size from that table. The sample records more than 150,000 clones, about 90% being singletons. This receptor was obtained from a man aged 60-69 years with acute or convalescent COVID-19. Material: peripheral blood. V and J are TRBV20-1 and TRBJ1-1; no clear D gene. In nucleotides, the CDR3 is TGCAGTGCTCGGAGGAACACTGAAGCTTTCTTT. Translation: CSARRNTEAFF.